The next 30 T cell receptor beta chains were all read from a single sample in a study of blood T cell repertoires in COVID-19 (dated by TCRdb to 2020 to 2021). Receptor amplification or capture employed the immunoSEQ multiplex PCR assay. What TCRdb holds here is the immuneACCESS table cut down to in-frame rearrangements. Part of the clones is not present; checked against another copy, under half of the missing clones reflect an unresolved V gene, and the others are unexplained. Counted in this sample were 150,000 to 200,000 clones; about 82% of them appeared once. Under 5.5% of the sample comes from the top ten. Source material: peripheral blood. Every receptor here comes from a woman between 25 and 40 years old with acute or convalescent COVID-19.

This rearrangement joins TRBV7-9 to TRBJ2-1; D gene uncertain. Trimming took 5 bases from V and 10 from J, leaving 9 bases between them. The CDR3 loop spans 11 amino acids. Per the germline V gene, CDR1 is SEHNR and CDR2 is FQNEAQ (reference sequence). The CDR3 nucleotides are TGTGCCAGCAGCACTTCTCCGGAGCAGTTCTTC. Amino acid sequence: CASSTSPEQFF.

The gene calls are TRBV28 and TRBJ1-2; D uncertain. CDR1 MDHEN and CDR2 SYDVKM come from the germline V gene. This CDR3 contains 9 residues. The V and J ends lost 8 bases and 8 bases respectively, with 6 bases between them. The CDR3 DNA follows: TGTGCCAGCGGGGAGGGCTACACCTTC. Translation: CASGEGYTF.

CDR3 loop: CASSIRAEAGANVLTF. The CDR3 coding sequence is TGTGCCAGTAGTATTAGGGCGGAGGCTGGGGCCAACGTCCTGACTTTC. V is TRBV19 and J is TRBJ2-6; D is perhaps TRBD2 (5 bases). CDR3 size: 16 residues. V lost 3 bases and J 2 bases, leaving 11 bases between the germline ends. Germline V CDR1 and CDR2: LNHDA, SQIVND (reference sequence).

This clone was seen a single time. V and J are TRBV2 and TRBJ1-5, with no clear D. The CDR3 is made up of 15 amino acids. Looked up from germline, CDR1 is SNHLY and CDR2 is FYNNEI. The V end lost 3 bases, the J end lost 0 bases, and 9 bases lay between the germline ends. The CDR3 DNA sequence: TGTGCCAGCAGTGAGAGGATCTATAGCAATCAGCCCCAGCATTTT. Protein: CASSERIYSNQPQHF.

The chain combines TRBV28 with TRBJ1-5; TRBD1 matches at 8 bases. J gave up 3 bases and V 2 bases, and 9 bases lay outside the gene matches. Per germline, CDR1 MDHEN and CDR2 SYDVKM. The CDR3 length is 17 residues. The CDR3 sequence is CASSLRRNRGVNQPQHF. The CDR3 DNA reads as TGTGCCAGCAGTTTAAGACGGAACAGGGGGGTCAATCAGCCCCAGCATTTT.

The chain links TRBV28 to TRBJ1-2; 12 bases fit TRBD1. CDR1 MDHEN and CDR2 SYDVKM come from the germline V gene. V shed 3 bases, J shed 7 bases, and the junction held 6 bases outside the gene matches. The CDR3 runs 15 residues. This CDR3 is CASSFRDRGLSGYTF. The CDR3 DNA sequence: TGTGCCAGCAGTTTTAGGGACAGGGGGCTTAGTGGCTACACCTTC.

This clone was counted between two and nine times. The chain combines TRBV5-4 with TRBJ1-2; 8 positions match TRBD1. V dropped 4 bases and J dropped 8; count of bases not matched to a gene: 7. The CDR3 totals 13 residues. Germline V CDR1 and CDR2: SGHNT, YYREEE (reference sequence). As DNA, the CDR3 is TGTGCCAGCAGCAAGGACAGGGTTGAGGGCTACACCTTC. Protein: CASSKDRVEGYTF.

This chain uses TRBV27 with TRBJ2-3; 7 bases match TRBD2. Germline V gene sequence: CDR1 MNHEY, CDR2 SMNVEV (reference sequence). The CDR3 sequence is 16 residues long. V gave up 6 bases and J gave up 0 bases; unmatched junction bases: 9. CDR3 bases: TGTGCCAGCAGCAACCCTAGCGGTCCTAGCACAGATACGCAGTATTTT. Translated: CASSNPSGPSTDTQYF.

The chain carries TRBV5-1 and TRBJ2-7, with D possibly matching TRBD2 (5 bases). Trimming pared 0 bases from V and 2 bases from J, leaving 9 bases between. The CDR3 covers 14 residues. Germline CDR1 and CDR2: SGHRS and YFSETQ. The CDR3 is CASSLGLATYEQYF. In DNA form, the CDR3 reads TGCGCCAGCAGCTTGGGTCTAGCAACCTACGAGCAGTACTTC.

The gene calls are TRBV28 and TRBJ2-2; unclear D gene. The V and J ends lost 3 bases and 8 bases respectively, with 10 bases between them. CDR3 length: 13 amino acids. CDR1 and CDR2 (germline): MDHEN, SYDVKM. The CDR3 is CASSFVALGELFF. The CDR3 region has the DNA TGTGCCAGCAGTTTCGTAGCTTTAGGGGAGCTGTTTTTT.

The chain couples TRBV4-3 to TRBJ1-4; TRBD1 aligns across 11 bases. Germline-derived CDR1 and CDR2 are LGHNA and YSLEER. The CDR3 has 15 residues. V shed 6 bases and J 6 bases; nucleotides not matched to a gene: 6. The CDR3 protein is CASSRGTGGYEKLFF. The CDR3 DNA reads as TGCGCCAGCAGTAGGGGGACAGGGGGTTATGAAAAACTGTTTTTT.

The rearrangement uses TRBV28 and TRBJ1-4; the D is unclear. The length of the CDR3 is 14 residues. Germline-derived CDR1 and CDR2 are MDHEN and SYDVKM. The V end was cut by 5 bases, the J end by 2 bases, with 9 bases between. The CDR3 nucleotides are TGTGCCAGCAGTATTCCGGGGACTAATGAAAAACTGTTTTTT. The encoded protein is CASSIPGTNEKLFF.

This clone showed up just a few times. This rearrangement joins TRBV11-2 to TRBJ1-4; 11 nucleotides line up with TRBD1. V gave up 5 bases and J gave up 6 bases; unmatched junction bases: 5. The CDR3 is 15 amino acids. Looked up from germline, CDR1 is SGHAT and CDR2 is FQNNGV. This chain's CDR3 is CASSPGDRGDEKLFF. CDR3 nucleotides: TGTGCCAGCAGCCCCGGGGACAGGGGGGATGAAAAACTGTTTTTT.

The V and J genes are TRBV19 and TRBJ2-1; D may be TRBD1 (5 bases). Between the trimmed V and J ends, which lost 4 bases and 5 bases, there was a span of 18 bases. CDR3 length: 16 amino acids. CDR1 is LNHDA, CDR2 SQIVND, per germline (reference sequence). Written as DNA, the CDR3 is TGTGCCAGTAGTACGTTCAGGGAAAGGGCGCACAATGAGCAGTTCTTC. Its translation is CASSTFRERAHNEQFF.

CDR3 bases: TGTGCCAGCAGCTGGACAGGAGAGAACACTGAAGCTTTCTTT. It translates to CASSWTGENTEAFF. J is TRBJ1-1 and V is TRBV6-2 or TRBV6-3; 7 bases are a match to TRBD1. The CDR3 is 14 amino acids. The V segment lost 6 bases and the J segment 1 base; nucleotides outside the gene matches: 5. The V gene's germline CDR1 is MNHEY and CDR2 SVGEGT.

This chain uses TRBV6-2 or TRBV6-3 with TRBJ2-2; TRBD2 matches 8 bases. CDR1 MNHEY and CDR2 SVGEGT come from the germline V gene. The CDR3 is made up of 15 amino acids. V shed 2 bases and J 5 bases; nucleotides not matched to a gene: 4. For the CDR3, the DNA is TGTGCCAGCAGTTACGGCGGGGGGATGACCGGGGAGCTGTTTTTT. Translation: CASSYGGGMTGELFF.

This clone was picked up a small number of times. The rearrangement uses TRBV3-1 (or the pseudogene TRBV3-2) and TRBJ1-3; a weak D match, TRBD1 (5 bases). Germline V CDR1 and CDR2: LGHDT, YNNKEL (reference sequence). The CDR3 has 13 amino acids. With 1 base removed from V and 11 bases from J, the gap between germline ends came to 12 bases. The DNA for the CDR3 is TGTGCCAGCAGCCAAGGGACAACATCCCCCATATATTTT. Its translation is CASSQGTTSPIYF.

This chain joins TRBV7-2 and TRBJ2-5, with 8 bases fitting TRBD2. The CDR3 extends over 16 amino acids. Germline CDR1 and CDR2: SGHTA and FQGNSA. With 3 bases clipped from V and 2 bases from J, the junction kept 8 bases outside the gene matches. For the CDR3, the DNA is TGTGCCAGCAGCTTGGGGGTACTAGCGGCGCAAGAGACCCAGTACTTC. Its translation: CASSLGVLAAQETQYF.

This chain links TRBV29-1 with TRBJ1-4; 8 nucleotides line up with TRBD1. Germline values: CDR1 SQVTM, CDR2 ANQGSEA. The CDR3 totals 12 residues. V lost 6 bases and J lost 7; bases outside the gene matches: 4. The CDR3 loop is CSVGQGREKLFF. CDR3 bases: TGCAGCGTAGGACAGGGTCGTGAAAAACTGTTTTTT. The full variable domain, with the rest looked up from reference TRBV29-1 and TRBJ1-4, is SAVISQKPSRDICQRGTSLTIQCQVDSQVTMMFWYRQQPGQSLTLIATANQGSEATYESGFVIDKFPISRPNLTFSTLTVSNMSPEDSSIYLCSVGQGREKLFFGSGTQLSVL.

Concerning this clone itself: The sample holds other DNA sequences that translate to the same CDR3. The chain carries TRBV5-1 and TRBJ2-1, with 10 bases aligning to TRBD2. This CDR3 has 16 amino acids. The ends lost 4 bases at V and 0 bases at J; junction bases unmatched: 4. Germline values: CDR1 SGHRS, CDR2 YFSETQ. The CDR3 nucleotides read TGCGCCAGCAGCCTTAGCGGGGGGAGCTCCTACAATGAGCAGTTCTTC. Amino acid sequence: CASSLSGGSSYNEQFF.

The CDR3 DNA follows: TGTGCCAGCAGCCCAAGAGCGGGGCTTAGGGAAGAGACCCAGTACTTC. Translation gives CASSPRAGLREETQYF. The chain recombines TRBV7-6 with TRBJ2-5; 7 nucleotides align to TRBD2. V shed 5 bases, J shed 3 bases, and the junction held 12 bases outside the gene matches. This CDR3 is built from 16 residues. Per the germline V gene, CDR1 is SGHVS and CDR2 is FNYEAQ.

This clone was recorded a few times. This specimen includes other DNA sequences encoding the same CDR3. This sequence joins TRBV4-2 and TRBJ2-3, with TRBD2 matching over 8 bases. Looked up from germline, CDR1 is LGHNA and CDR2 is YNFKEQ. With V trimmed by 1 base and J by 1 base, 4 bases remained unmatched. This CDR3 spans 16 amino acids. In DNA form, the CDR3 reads TGTGCCAGCAGCCAAGTTGCGGGGGGAGGCACAGATACGCAGTATTTT. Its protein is CASSQVAGGGTDTQYF.

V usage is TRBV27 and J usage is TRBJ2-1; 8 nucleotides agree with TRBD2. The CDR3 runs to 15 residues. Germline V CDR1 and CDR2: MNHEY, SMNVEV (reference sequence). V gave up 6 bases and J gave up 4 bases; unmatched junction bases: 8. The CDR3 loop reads CASSRGGNLYNEQFF. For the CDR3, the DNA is TGTGCCAGCAGCCGGGGGGGAAACCTTTACAATGAGCAGTTCTTC.

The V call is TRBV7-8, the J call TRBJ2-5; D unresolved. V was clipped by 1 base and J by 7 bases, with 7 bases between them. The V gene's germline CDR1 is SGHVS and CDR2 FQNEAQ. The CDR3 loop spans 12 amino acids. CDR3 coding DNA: TGTGCCAGCAGCTTAGGGGCAGGGACCCAGTACTTC. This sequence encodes CASSLGAGTQYF.

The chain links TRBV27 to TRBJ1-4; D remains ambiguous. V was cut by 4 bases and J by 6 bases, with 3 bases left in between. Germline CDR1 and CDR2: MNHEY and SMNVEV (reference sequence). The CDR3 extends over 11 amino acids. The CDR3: CASSSDEKLFF. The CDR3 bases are TGTGCCAGCAGTTCGGATGAAAAACTGTTTTTT.

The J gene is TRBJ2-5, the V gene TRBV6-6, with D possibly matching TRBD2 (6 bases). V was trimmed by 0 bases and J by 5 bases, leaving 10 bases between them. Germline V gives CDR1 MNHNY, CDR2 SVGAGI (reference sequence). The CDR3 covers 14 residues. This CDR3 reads CASSYSEGRETQYF. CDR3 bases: TGTGCCAGCAGTTACTCGGAGGGGAGGGAGACCCAGTACTTC.

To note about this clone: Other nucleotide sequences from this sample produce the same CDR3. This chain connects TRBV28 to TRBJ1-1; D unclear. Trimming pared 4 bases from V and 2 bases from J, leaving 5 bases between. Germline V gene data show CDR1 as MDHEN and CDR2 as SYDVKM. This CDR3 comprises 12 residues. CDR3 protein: CASSSGNTEAFF. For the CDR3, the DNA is TGTGCCAGCAGTTCAGGTAACACTGAAGCTTTCTTT.

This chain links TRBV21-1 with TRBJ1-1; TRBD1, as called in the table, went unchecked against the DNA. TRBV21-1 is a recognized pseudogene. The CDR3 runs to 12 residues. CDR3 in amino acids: CASSTGTTEAFF. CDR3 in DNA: TGTGCCAGCTCGACAGGGACCACTGAAGCTTTCTTT.

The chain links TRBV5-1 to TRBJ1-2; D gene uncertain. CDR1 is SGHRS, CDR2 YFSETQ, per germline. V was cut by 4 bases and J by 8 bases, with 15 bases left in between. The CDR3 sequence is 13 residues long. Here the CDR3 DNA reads TGCGCCAGCAGCCTCACCGGGCCGGGGGGCTACACCTTC. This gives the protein CASSLTGPGGYTF.

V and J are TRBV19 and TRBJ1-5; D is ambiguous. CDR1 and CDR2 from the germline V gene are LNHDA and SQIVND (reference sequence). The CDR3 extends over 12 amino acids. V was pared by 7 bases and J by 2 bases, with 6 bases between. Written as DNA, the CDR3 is TGTGCCAGTAAACGAGGCAATCAGCCCCAGCATTTT. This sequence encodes CASKRGNQPQHF.